This is a list of T cell receptor beta chains from one sample in a study of shared clonotypes between healthy human individuals. Only in-frame clones appear in the TCRdb table, and some are missing; sequencing was by immunoSEQ multiplex PCR. The profile shows 980,000 or so clones, over 60% of them singletons. The source material was memory CD4+ T cells sorted from blood. These receptors were collected from a man younger than 30 in good health. Each CDR3 is given with its conserved first and last residue. Each record gives: clone size, D gene, J gene, V gene, CDR3 protein, CDR3 DNA. A D gene is named only where the DNA matches it firmly. The size entry is marked missing in some rows and otherwise reads once, few, many or a size class.

-	-	TRBJ2-7	TRBV7-8	CASSLRPTSYEQYF	TGTGCCAGCAGCTTAAGGCCTACCTCCTACGAGCAGTACTTC
-	TRBD2	TRBJ2-7	TRBV5-6	CASSLPSAGGLSYEQYF	TGTGCCAGCAGCTTACCCTCAGCGGGGGGCCTCTCCTACGAGCAGTACTTC
-	-	TRBJ1-2	TRBV28	CASSLWGPNYGYTF	TGTGCCAGCAGCCTTTGGGGACCTAACTATGGCTACACCTTC
-	-	TRBJ1-1	TRBV6-6	CASSYSGGAEAFF	TGTGCCAGCAGTTACTCCGGGGGCGCTGAAGCTTTCTTT
-	-	TRBJ1-3	TRBV19	CASSSVSGNTIYF	TGTGCCAGTAGTAGCGTTTCTGGAAACACCATATATTTT
-	-	TRBJ2-5	TRBV30	CAWRQDSNQETQYF	TGTGCCTGGAGGCAAGACAGCAACCAAGAGACCCAGTACTTC
-	TRBD1	TRBJ1-2	TRBV30	CAWSKRTGRGYTF	TGTGCCTGGAGTAAAAGGACAGGGCGGGGCTACACCTTC
-	-	TRBJ2-2	TRBV6-5	CASSPQGVNTGELFF	TGTGCCAGCAGTCCACAGGGTGTGAACACCGGGGAGCTGTTTTTT
-	-	TRBJ1-1	TRBV30	CAWTGWDTEAFF	TGTGCCTGGACAGGGTGGGACACTGAAGCTTTCTTT
-	TRBD2	TRBJ2-5	TRBV30	CAWSRSGGRQETQYF	TGTGCCTGGAGCCGAAGCGGGGGGCGCCAAGAGACCCAGTACTTC
-	-	TRBJ2-5	TRBV29-1	CSADQLQETQYF	TGCAGCGCCGACCAGCTCCAAGAGACCCAGTACTTC
-	-	TRBJ2-7	TRBV2	CASSEAGGAGEQYF	TGTGCCAGCAGTGAAGCGGGGGGTGCCGGCGAGCAGTACTTC
once	-	TRBJ2-7	TRBV5-1	CASSATAGSRGEQYF	TGCGCCAGCAGCGCAACAGCGGGTAGTCGAGGCGAGCAGTACTTC
-	-	TRBJ1-4	TRBV28	CASLNAQGATNEKLFF	TGTGCCAGTCTCAACGCACAGGGAGCGACTAATGAAAAACTGTTTTTT
few	-	TRBJ1-4	TRBV10-1	CASSDGTPNEKLFF	TGCGCCAGCAGTGACGGGACACCGAATGAAAAACTGTTTTTT
-	-	TRBJ2-3	TRBV19	CASSIGRGDTQYF	TGTGCCAGTAGTATAGGACGGGGAGATACGCAGTATTTT
few	-	TRBJ1-3	TRBV6-1	CASSEGGGTIYF	TGTGCCAGCAGTGAGGGGGGAGGAACCATATATTTT
-	-	TRBJ1-4	TRBV5-4	CASSLSGRGRDGEKLFF	TGTGCCAGCAGCTTGAGTGGCCGGGGGCGAGATGGAGAAAAACTGTTTTTT
-	-	TRBJ1-5	TRBV21-1	CASSTGQGGNQPQHF	TGTGCCAGCAGCACTGGACAGGGAGGCAATCAGCCCCAGCATTTT
-	-	TRBJ1-5	TRBV18	CASSDGQNSNQPQHF	TGTGCCAGCTCGGACGGACAAAATAGCAATCAGCCCCAGCATTTT
-	-	TRBJ1-2	TRBV2	CASTPSAGTAYGYTF	TGTGCCAGCACTCCAAGTGCGGGGACGGCTTATGGCTACACCTTC
-	TRBD1	TRBJ2-7	TRBV6-1	CASLGQGISYEQYF	TGTGCCAGTTTGGGACAGGGGATCTCCTACGAGCAGTACTTC
-	TRBD2	TRBJ2-3	TRBV2	CASTQRGAALQYF	TGTGCCAGCACCCAGCGGGGGGCCGCTTTGCAGTATTTT
-	TRBD1	TRBJ2-5	TRBV30	CAWSPPTGGLGTQYF	TGTGCCTGGAGTCCCCCTACAGGGGGCCTAGGGACCCAGTACTTC
-	-	TRBJ1-2	TRBV29-1	CSVEKNTNYGYTF	TGCAGCGTTGAAAAGAACACTAACTATGGCTACACCTTC
many	TRBD1	TRBJ1-3	TRBV7-9	CASSRTGSGNTIYF	TGTGCCAGCAGCCGGACAGGGTCGGGAAACACCATATATTTT
-	-	TRBJ2-5	TRBV6-6	CASSPGLPQETQYF	TGTGCCAGCAGTCCGGGGCTTCCTCAAGAGACCCAGTACTTC
-	TRBD1	TRBJ2-1	TRBV10-1	CASSSSRQGMEFF	TGCGCCAGCAGTTCCTCTCGACAGGGGATGGAGTTCTTC
-	-	TRBJ1-2	TRBV29-1	CSVGGGGTFGDYGYTF	TGCAGCGTTGGGGGGGGAGGTACTTTCGGAGATTATGGCTACACCTTC
once	-	TRBJ1-1	TRBV5-1	CASSLRRVGNTEAFF	TGCGCCAGCAGCTTGAGGAGGGTGGGGAACACTGAAGCTTTCTTT
-	-	TRBJ1-3	TRBV19	CASSGLLGSGNTIYF	TGTGCCAGTAGCGGCCTTCTGGGCTCTGGAAACACCATATATTTT
-	TRBD1	TRBJ1-2	TRBV28	CASSVGAGGDLYGYTF	TGTGCCAGCAGCGTTGGGGCAGGGGGCGATCTCTATGGCTACACCTTC
-	TRBD1	TRBJ1-4	TRBV4-3	CASSQDYNRGDEKLFF	TGCGCCAGCAGCCAAGACTATAACAGGGGTGATGAAAAACTGTTTTTT